The subject of this entry is one TCR beta chain. This clonotype was observed a handful of times. Its specific antigen is unknown. One base away there is no much larger clone; base qualities are not given. Library generation was performed with RT-PCR. Reads for this sample came from a NextSeq 550. The public reads were run again by TCRdb, first through fastp at Q25 and then through MiXCR, and only productive beta chains were kept. Rows are combined by CDR3 protein, so each entry shows the most common genes and DNA. This sample comprises approximately 160,000 distinct CDR3 sequences, roughly 30% of them detected only once. The ten largest account for 3.2% of the sample. This sample is part of a study of patients and donors after allogeneic stem cell transplantation (dated by TCRdb to 2020 to 2022). The CDR3 sequence holds 15 residues, the cysteine and phenylalanine included. Only the CDR3 region is kept as DNA, spanning 45 bases read in frame from base 1. The germline V gene (reference sequence) supplies CDR1 GTSNPN and CDR2 SVGIG. V and J lose 0 bases and 7 bases, and a span of 15 bases separates them.

The sequence came from a human donor who was either an allogeneic HSCT recipient or a stem cell or donor lymphocyte infusion donor (not recorded which). It is not recorded whose cells these are; they may come from a transplant donor. Source material: blood, either unsorted or a sorted T cell fraction (not recorded which). The chain is made from TRBV30 and TRBJ1-4; tentative D gene TRBD1, with 6 bases matching. For the CDR3, the sequence is CAWSVHDRKTEKLFF. In nucleotides, the sequence is TGTGCCTGGAGTGTACATGACAGGAAAACTGAAAAACTGTTTTTT.